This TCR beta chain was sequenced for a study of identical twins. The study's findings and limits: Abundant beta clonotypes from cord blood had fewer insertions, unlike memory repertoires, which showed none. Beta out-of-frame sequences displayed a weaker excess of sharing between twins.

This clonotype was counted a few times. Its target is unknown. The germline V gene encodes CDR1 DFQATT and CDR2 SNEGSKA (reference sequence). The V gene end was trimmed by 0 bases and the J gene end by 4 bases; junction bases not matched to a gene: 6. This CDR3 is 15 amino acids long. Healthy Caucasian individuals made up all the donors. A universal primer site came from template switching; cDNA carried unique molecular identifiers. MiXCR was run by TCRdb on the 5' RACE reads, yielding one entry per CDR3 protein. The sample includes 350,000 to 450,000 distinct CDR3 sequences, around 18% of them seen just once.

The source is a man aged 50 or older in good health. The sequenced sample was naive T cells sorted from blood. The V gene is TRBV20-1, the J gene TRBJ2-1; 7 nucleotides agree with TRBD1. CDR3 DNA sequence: TGCAGTGCTAGAGATCCACAGGGGAAATACAATGAGCAGTTCTTC. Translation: CSARDPQGKYNEQFF.